Listed below are T cell receptor beta chains from one sample, sequenced in a study of beta chain features in type 1 diabetes. Sequencing was performed with immunoSEQ multiplex PCR; in TCRdb, only in-frame clones are kept and a portion is missing. The table lists under 250,000 clones, 25% to 30% of them singletons. Specimen: central memory CD4+ T cells from blood. The receptor source for this set is a man aged 25-45 years in good health. Each CDR3 is given with its conserved first and last residue. D genes are given only for firm matches. The listing skips clone size in some rows; elsewhere it reads once, few, many or a size class.

d_gene	abundance	v_gene	j_gene	CDR3nt	CDR3aa
.	few	TRBV7-2	TRBJ2-2	TGTGCCACCGGGACCTCCTTCAGCACCGGGGAGCTGTTTTTT	CATGTSFSTGELFF
TRBD1	.	TRBV18	TRBJ2-5	TGTGCCAGCTCACGGTCTGCACAGGGGTCAGAGACCCAGTACTTC	CASSRSAQGSETQYF
.	few	TRBV30	TRBJ1-2	TGTGCCTGGAGTGCCGGCCTGTCGTACTATGGCTACACCTTC	CAWSAGLSYYGYTF
TRBD2	.	TRBV30	TRBJ2-7	TGTGCCTGGACCCCCGGGGGGAACGAGCAGTACTTC	CAWTPGGNEQYF
.	once	TRBV7-2	TRBJ2-7	TGTGCCAGCAGTTCGGACAGATCCTACGAGCAGTACTTC	CASSSDRSYEQYF
.	.	TRBV18	TRBJ1-1	TGTGCCAGCTCACCCTCAGGGACCCGAAACACTGAAGCTTTCTTT	CASSPSGTRNTEAFF
.	many	TRBV2	TRBJ1-2	TGTGCCAGCAGTGGACCCGGGACGGAGTATGGCTACACCTTC	CASSGPGTEYGYTF
.	.	TRBV11-1	TRBJ2-1	TGTGCCAGCAGCTTAAATGGGGCGATTATCGATGAGCAGTTCTTC	CASSLNGAIIDEQFF
TRBD1	few	TRBV19	TRBJ2-1	TGTGCCAGTAGTTCCGGGACAGGATATTACAATGAGCAGTTCTTC	CASSSGTGYYNEQFF
TRBD2	.	TRBV7-2	TRBJ2-5	TGTGCCAGCAGCCCTCTGACTCCTAGCGGGACCCAGTACTTC	CASSPLTPSGTQYF
TRBD1	.	TRBV30	TRBJ2-4	TGTGCCTGGAGTGTACGTACAGGGGGCCGGATTGTAGCCAAAAACATTCAGTACTTC	CAWSVRTGGRIVAKNIQYF
TRBD2	few	TRBV14	TRBJ2-1	TGTGCCAGCAGCCAGGATAAGCGGGGGAAGTTCTTC	CASSQDKRGKFF
.	medium-sized	TRBV28	TRBJ2-5	TGTGCCAGCAGAGGATCAGGAGGGCGACAAGAGACCCAGTACTTC	CASRGSGGRQETQYF
.	few	TRBV15	TRBJ2-3	TGTGCCACCAGCAGAGAGACTGGGGGCACAGATACGCAGTATTTT	CATSRETGGTDTQYF
.	.	TRBV11-2	TRBJ2-3	TGTGCCAGCAGCTTAGACGGGGGCGCAGGAGATACGCAGTATTTT	CASSLDGGAGDTQYF
TRBD1	.	TRBV7-7	TRBJ1-2	TGTGCCAGCAGCGAGACAGGGGGCGGAGGCTATGGCTACACCTTC	CASSETGGGGYGYTF
TRBD2	.	TRBV5-4	TRBJ2-5	TGTGCCAGCAGCTTGGCTAGCGGGGGGGCACTAGAGACCCAGTACTTC	CASSLASGGALETQYF
.	.	TRBV29-1	TRBJ1-1	TGCAGCGCTGCGGCGTCCCTCGGGACTGAAGCTTTCTTT	CSAAASLGTEAFF
TRBD1	.	TRBV19	TRBJ2-6	TGTGCCAGTAGTCATGACAGGGCTGGGGCCAACGTCCTGACTTTC	CASSHDRAGANVLTF
.	.	TRBV30	TRBJ1-1	TGTGCCTGGAGTGCCCAGAACAGGGATAACACTGAAGCTTTCTTT	CAWSAQNRDNTEAFF
.	many	TRBV15	TRBJ2-7	TGTGCCACCAGCAGACCCCGGGCCAATCTGGACGAGCAGTACTTC	CATSRPRANLDEQYF
.	many	TRBV18	TRBJ2-6	TGTGCCAGCTCACCAACGAAGATGCAGGCTGGGGCCAACGTCCTGACTTTC	CASSPTKMQAGANVLTF
.	.	TRBV28	TRBJ2-1	TGTGCCAGCACCCTAGGAGTCGGGAGCCATGAGCAGTTCTTC	CASTLGVGSHEQFF
.	.	TRBV7-2	TRBJ2-3	TGTGCCAGCAGCTTAACAGGGTTTAAAGATACGCAGTATTTT	CASSLTGFKDTQYF
.	.	TRBV6-5	TRBJ2-5	TGTGCCAGCAGCCCTCCGACTCCCCAAGAGACCCAGTACTTC	CASSPPTPQETQYF
.	.	TRBV30	TRBJ2-2	TGTGCCTGGACTCTCCGCCCGGACACCGGGGAGCTGTTTTTT	CAWTLRPDTGELFF
TRBD1	few	TRBV4-2	TRBJ2-7	TGTGCCAGCAGCCAAGGGGACAGCTCCTACGAGCAGTACTTC	CASSQGDSSYEQYF
TRBD1	.	TRBV7-2	TRBJ1-5	TGTGCCAGCAGCGGAGGGACAGGGGGCGGTCCTCAGCCCCAGCATTTT	CASSGGTGGGPQPQHF
.	.	TRBV7-9	TRBJ2-3	TGTGCCAGCAGCCTGATCGGAAGACAGACGAGCACAGATACGCAGTATTTT	CASSLIGRQTSTDTQYF